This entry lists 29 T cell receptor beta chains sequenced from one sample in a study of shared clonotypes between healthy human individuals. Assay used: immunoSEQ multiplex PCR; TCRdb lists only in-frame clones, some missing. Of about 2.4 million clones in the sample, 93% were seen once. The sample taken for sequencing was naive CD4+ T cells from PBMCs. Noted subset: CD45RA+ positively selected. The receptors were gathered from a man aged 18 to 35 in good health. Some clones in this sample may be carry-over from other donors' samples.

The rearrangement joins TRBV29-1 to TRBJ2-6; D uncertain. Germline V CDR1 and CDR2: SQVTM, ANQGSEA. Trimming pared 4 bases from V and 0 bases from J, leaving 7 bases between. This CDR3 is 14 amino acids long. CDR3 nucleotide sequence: TGCAGCGTTGTGCCGAACTCTGGGGCCAACGTCCTGACTTTC. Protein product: CSVVPNSGANVLTF.

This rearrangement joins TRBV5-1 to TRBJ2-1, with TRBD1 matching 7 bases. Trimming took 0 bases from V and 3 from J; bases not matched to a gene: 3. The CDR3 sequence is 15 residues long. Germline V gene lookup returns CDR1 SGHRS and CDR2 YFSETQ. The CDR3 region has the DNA TGCGCCAGCAGCTTGGTGCCAGGGGGCTACAATGAGCAGTTCTTC. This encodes CASSLVPGGYNEQFF.

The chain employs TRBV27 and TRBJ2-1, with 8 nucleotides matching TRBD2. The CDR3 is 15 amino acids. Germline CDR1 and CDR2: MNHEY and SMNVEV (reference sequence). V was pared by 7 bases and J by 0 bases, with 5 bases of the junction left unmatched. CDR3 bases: TGTGCCAGCACTCATAGCGGGGCCTCCTACAATGAGCAGTTCTTC. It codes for CASTHSGASYNEQFF.

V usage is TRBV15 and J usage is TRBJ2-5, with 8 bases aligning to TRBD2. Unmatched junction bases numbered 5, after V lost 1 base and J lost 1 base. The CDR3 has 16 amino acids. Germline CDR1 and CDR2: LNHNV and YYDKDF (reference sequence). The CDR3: CATSRVSGGIQETQYF. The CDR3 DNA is TGTGCCACCAGCAGAGTTTCGGGGGGGATCCAAGAGACCCAGTACTTC. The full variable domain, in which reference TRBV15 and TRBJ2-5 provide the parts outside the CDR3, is DAMVIQNPRYQVTQFGKPVTLSCSQTLNHNVMYWYQQKSSQAPKLLFHYYDKDFNNEADTPDNFQSRRPNTSFCFLDIRSPGLGDTAMYLCATSRVSGGIQETQYFGPGTRLLVL.

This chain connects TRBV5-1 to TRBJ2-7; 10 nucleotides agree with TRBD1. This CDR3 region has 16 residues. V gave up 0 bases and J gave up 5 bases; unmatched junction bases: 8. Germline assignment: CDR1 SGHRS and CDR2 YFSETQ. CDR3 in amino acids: CASSLDSGQGRHEQYF. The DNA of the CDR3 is TGCGCCAGCAGCTTGGATTCGGGACAGGGGCGGCACGAGCAGTACTTC.

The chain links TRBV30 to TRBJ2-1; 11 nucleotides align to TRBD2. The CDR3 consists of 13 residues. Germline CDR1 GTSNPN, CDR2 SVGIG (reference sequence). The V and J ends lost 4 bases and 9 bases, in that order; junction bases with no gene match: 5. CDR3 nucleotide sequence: TGTGCCTGGAAACTAGCGGGAGTTGGTGAGCAGTTCTTC. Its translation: CAWKLAGVGEQFF.

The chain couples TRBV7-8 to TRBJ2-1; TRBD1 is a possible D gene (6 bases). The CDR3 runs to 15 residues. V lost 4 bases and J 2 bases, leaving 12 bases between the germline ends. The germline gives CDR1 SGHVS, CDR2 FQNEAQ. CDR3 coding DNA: TGTGCCAGCAGCTCCACCTGGACAGCCTACAATGAGCAGTTCTTC. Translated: CASSSTWTAYNEQFF.

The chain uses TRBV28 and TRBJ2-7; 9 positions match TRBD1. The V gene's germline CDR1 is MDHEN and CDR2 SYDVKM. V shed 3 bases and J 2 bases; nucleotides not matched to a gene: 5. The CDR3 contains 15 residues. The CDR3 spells CASSFFGTGPYEQYF. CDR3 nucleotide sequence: TGTGCCAGCAGTTTTTTCGGGACAGGGCCCTACGAGCAGTACTTC.

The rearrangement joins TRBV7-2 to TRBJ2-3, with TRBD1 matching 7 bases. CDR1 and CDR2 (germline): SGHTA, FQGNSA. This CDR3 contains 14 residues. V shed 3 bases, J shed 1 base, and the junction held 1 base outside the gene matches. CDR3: CASSFGTGTDTQYF. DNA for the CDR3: TGTGCCAGCAGCTTTGGGACAGGCACAGATACGCAGTATTTT.

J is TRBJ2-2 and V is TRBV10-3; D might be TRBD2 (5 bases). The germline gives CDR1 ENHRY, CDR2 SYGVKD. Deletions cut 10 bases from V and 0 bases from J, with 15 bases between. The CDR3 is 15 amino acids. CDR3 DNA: TGTGCCACCAGACCATGGGAGCCGAACACCGGGGAGCTGTTTTTT. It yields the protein CATRPWEPNTGELFF.

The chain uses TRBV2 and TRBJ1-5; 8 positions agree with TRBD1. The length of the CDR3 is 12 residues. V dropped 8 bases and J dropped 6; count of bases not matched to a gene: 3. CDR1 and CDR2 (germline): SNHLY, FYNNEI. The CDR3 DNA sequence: TGTGCCAGCGGCGGACAGGGTCAGCCCCAGCATTTT. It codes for CASGGQGQPQHF.

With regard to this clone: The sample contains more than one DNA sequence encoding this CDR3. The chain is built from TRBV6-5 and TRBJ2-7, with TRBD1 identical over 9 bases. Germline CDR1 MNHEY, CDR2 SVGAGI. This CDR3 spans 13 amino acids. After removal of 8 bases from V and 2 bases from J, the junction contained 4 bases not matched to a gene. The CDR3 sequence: CASRRQGAYEQYF. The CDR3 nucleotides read TGTGCCAGCCGCCGACAGGGGGCCTACGAGCAGTACTTC.

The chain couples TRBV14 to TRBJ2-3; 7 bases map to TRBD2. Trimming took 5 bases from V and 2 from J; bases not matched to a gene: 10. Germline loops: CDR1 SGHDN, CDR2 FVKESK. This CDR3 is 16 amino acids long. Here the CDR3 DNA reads TGTGCCAGCAGCTTTACTCTAGCGGTACCCACAGATACGCAGTATTTT. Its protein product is CASSFTLAVPTDTQYF.

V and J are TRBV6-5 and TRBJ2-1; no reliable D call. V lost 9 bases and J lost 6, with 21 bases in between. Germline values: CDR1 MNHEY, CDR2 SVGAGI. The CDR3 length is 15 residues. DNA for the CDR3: TGTGCCAGTCAGGTGCGTCCTGGTTCGGGCAATGAGCAGTTCTTC. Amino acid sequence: CASQVRPGSGNEQFF.

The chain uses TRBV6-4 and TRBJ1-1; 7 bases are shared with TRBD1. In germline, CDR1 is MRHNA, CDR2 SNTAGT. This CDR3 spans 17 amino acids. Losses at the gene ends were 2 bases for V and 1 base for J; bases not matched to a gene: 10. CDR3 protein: CASSDTYGTEPNTEAFF. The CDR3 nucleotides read TGTGCCAGCAGTGACACGTACGGGACAGAACCGAACACTGAAGCTTTCTTT.

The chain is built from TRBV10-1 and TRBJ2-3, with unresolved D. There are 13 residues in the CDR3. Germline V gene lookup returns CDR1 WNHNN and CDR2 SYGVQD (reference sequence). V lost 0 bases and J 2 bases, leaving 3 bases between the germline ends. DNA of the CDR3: TGCGCCAGCAGTGAGTCGACCACAGATACGCAGTATTTT. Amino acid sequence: CASSESTTDTQYF.

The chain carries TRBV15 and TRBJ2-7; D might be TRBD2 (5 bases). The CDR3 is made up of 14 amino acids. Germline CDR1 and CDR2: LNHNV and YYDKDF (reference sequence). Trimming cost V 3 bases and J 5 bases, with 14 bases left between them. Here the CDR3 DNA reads TGTGCCACCAGCAGTCCCCCGCGGAGGAACGAGCAGTACTTC. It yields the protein CATSSPPRRNEQYF.

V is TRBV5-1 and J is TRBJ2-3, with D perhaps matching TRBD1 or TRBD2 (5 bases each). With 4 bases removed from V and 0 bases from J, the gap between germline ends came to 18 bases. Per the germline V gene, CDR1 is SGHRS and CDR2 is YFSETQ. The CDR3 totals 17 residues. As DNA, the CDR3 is TGCGCCAGCAGCCTAGGGGAGATACCAGGGAGCACAGATACGCAGTATTTT. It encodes CASSLGEIPGSTDTQYF.

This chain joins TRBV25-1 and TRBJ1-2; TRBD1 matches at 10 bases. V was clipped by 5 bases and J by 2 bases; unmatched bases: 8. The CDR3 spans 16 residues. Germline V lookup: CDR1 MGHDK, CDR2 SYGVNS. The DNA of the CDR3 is TGTGCCAGCAGTACGGGACAGGGGAACGCCAACTATGGCTACACCTTC. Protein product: CASSTGQGNANYGYTF.

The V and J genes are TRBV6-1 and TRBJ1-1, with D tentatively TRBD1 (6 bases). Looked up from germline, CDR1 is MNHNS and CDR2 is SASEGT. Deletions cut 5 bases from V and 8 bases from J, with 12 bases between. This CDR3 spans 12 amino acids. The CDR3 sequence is CASSTSGTEAFF. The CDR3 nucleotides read TGTGCCAGCAGTACCTCCGGGACAGAAGCTTTCTTT.

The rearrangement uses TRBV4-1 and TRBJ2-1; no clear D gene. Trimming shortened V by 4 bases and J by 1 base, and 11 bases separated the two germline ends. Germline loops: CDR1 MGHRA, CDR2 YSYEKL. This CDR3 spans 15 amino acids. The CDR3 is CASSPLLGSYNEQFF. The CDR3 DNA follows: TGCGCCAGCAGCCCCCTTCTGGGTTCCTACAATGAGCAGTTCTTC.

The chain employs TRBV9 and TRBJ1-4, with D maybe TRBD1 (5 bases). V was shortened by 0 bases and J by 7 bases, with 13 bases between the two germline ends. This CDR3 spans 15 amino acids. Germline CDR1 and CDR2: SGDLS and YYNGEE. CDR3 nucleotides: TGTGCCAGCAGCGTAGAGGGGACGAGGGGTGAAAAACTGTTTTTT. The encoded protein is CASSVEGTRGEKLFF.

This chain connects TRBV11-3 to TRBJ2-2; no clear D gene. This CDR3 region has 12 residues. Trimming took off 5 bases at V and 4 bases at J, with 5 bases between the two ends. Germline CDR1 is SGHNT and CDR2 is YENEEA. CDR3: CASSLATGELFF. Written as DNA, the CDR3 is TGTGCCAGCAGCCTCGCCACCGGGGAGCTGTTTTTT.

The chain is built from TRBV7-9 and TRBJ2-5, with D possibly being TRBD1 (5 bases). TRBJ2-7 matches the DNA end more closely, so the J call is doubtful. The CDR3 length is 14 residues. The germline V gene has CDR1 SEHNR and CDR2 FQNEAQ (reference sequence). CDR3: CASSFDSSTYEQYF. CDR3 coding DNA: TGTGCCAGCAGCTTCGACAGTAGTACCTACGAGCAGTACTTC.

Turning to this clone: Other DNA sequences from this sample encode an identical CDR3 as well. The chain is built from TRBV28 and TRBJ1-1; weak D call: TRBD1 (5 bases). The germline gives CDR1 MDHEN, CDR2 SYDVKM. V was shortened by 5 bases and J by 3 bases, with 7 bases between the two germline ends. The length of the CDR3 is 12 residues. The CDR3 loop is CASSRGYTEAFF. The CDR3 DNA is TGTGCCAGCAGTCGGGGCTACACTGAAGCTTTCTTT.

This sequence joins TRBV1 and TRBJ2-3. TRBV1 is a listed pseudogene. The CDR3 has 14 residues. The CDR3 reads CTSSQLASTDTQYF. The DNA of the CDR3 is TGCACCAGCAGCCAACTCGCTAGCACAGATACGCAGTATTTT.

In DNA form, the CDR3 reads TGTGCCAGCAAAGGGCTCAGGGAGAAGTACTTC. It encodes CASKGLREKYF. The gene calls are TRBV28 and TRBJ2-7; possibly TRBD1 or TRBD2 for D (5 bases each). Germline-derived CDR1 and CDR2 are MDHEN and SYDVKM. The V gene lost 7 bases and the J gene lost 11 bases, with 15 bases spanning the gap. The CDR3 covers 11 residues. Together with reference TRBV28 and TRBJ2-7, the CDR3 gives the full variable domain: DVKVTQSSRYLVKRTGEKVFLECVQDMDHENMFWYRQDPGLGLRLIYFSYDVKMKEKGDIPEGYSVSREKKERFSLILESASTNQTSMYLCASKGLREKYFGPGTRLTVT.

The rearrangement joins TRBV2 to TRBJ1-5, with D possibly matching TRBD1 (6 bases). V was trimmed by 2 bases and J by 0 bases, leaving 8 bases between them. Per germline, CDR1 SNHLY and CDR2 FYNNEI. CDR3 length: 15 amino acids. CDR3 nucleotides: TGTGCCAGCAGTGAAAGGGGGTATAGCAATCAGCCCCAGCATTTT. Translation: CASSERGYSNQPQHF.

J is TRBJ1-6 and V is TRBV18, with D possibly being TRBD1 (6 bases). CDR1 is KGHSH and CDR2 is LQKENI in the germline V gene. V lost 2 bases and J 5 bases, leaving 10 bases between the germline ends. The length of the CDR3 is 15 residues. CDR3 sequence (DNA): TGTGCCAGCTCACCAAGGGGGGAGGATAATTCACCCCTCCACTTT. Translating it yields CASSPRGEDNSPLHF.